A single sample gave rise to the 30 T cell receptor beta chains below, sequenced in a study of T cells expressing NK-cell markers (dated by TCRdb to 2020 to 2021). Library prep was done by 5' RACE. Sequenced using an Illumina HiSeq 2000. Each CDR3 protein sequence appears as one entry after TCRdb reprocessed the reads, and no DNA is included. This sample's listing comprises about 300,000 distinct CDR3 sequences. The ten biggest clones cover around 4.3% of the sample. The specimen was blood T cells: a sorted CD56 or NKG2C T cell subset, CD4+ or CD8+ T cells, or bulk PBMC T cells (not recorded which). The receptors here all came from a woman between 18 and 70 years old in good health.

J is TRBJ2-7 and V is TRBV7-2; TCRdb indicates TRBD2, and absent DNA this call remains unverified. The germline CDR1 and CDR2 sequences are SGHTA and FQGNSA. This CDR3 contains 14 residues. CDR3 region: CASSLTSGMNEQYF.

The CDR3 spells CASSQQAGGPIDTQYF. The chain has TRBV4-2 and TRBJ2-3; TCRdb calls TRBD2, which cannot be checked without DNA. The CDR3 covers 16 residues. CDR1 is LGHNA and CDR2 is YNFKEQ in the germline V gene.

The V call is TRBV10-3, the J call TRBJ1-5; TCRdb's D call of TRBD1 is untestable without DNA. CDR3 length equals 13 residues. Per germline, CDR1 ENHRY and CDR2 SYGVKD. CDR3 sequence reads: CAISDKGDQPQHF.

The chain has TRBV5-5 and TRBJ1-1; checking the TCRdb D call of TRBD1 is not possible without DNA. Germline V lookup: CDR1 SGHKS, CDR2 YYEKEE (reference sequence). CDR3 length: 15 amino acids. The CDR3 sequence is CASSLFGQKNTEAFF.

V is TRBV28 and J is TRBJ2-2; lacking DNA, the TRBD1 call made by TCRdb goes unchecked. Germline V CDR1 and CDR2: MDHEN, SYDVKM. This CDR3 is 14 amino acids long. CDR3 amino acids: CASSLAPLGRELFF. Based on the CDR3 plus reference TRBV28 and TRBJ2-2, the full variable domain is DVKVTQSSRYLVKRTGEKVFLECVQDMDHENMFWYRQDPGLGLRLIYFSYDVKMKEKGDIPEGYSVSREKKERFSLILESASTNQTSMYLCASSLAPLGRELFFGEGSRLTVL.

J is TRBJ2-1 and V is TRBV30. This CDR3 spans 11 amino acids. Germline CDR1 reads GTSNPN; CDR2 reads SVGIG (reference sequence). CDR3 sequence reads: CAWSLAGEQFF.

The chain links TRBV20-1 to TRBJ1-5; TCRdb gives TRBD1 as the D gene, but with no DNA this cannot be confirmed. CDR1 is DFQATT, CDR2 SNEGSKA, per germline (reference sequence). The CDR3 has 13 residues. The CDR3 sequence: CSAGQGSNQHQHF.

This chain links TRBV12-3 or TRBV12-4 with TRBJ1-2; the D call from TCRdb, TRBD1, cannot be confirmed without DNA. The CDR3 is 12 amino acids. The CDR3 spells CASSSLGGTYAF.

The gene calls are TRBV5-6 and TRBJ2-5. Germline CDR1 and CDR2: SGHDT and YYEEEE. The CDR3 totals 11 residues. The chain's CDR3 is CASSIKETQYF.

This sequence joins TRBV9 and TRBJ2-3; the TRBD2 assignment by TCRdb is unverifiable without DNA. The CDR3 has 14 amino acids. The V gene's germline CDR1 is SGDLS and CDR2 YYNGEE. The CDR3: CASSVGLGGDTQYF. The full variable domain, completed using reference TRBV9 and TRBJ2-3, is DSGVTQTPKHLITATGQRVTLRCSPRSGDLSVYWYQQSLDQGLQFLIQYYNGEERAKGNILERFSAQQFPDLHSELNLSSLELGDSALYFCASSVGLGGDTQYFGPGTRLTVL.

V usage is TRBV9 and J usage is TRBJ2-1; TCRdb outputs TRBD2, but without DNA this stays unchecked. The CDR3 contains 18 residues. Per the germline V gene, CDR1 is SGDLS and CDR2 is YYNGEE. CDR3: CASSVGRGLAGGRGEQFF.

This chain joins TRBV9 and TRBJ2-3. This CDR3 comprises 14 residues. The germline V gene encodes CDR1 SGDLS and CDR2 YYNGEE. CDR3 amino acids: CASSISIRTDTQYF.

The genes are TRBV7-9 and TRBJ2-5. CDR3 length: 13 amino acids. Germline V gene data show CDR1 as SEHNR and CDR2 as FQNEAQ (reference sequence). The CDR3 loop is CASSLGVRETQYF.

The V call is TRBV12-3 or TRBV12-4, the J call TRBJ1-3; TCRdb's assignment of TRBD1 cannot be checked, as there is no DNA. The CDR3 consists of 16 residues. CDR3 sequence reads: CASGPRGRLSGNTIYF.

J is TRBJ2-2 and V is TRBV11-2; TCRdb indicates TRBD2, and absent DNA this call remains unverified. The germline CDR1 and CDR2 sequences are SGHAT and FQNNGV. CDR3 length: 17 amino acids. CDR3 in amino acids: CASSPGTSGRLTGELFF.

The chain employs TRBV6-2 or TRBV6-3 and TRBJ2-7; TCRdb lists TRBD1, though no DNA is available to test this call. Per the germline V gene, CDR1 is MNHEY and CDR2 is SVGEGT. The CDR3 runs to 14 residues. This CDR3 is CASGNPSRDYEQYF.

This CDR3 reads CASSARNTEAFF. This chain links TRBV5-4 with TRBJ1-1. Germline-derived CDR1 and CDR2 are SGHNT and YYREEE (reference sequence). The CDR3 has 12 residues.

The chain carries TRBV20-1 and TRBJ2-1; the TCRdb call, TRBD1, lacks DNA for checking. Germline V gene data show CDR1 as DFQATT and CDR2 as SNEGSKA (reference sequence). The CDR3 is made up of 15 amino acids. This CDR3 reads CSAPGGRTRVYEQFF.

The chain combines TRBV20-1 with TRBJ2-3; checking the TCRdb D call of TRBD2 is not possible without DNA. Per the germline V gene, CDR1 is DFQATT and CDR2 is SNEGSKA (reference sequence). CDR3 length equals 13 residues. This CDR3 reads CSPSKAGPDTQYF.

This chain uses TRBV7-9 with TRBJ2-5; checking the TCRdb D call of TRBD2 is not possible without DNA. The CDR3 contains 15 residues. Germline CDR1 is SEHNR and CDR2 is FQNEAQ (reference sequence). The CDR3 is CASATSSGSGETQYF.

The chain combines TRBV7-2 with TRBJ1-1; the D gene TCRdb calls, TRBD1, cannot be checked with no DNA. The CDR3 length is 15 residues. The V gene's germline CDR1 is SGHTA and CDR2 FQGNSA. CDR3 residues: CASSTRDGLGTEAFF. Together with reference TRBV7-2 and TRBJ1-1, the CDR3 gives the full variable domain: GAGVSQSPSNKVTEKGKDVELRCDPISGHTALYWYRQSLGQGLEFLIYFQGNSAPDKSGLPSDRFSAERTGGSVSTLTIQRTQQEDSAVYLCASSTRDGLGTEAFFGQGTRLTVV.

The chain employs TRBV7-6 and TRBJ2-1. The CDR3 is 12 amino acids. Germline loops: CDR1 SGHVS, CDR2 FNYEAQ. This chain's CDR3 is CASSPIYNEQFF. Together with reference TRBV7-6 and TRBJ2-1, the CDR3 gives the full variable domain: GAGVSQSPRYKVTKRGQDVALRCDPISGHVSLYWYRQALGQGPEFLTYFNYEAQQDKSGLPNDRFSAERPEGSISTLTIQRTEQRDSAMYRCASSPIYNEQFFGPGTRLTVL.

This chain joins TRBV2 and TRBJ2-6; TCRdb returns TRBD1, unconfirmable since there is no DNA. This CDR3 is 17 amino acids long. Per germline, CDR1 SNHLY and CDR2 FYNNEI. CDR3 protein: CASTSGQGRSGANVLTF.

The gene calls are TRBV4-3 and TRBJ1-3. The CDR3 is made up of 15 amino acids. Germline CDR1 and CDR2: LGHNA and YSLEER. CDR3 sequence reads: CASSQQTGNQDTIYF.

The CDR3 reads CSARVTGRETQYF. The genes are TRBV20-1 and TRBJ2-5; with no DNA, the TCRdb D assignment of TRBD1 cannot be verified. The CDR3 has 13 residues. Germline lookup yields CDR1 DFQATT and CDR2 SNEGSKA (reference sequence).

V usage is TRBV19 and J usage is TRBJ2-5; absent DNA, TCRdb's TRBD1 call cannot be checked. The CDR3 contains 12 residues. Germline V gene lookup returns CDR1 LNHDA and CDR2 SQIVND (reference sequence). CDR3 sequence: CASGQGGETQYF.

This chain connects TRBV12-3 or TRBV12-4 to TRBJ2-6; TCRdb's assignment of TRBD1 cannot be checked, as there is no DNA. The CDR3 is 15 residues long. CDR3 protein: CASRDANSGANVLTF.

CDR3 in amino acids: CASSHSGPGVF. V usage is TRBV7-2 and J usage is TRBJ2-3; TCRdb lists TRBD1, though no DNA is available to test this call. CDR1 and CDR2 from the germline V gene are SGHTA and FQGNSA. The CDR3 has 11 residues.

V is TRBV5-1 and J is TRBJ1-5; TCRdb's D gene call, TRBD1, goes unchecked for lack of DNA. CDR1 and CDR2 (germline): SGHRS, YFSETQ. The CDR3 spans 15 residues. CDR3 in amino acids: CASSPGQGAYQPQHF.

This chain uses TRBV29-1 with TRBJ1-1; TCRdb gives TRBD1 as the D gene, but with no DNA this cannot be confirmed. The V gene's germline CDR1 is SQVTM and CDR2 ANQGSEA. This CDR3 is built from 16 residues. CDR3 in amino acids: CSVDSGGKSWDTEAFF.